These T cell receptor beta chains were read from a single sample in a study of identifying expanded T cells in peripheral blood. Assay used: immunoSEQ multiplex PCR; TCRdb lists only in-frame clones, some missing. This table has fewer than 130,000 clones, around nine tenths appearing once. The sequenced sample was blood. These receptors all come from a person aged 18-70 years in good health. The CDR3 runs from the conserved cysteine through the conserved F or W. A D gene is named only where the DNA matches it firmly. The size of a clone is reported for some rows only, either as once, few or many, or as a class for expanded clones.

CDR3nt: TGTGCCAGCAGTGTTCGGGGGATCTATAATTCACCCCTCCACTTT
CDR3aa: CASSVRGIYNSPLHF
d_gene: .
j_gene: TRBJ1-6
abundance: .
v_gene: TRBV2

CDR3nt: TGTGCCAGCAGGACGGGGTGGCAAGAGACCCAGTACTTC
CDR3aa: CASRTGWQETQYF
d_gene: .
j_gene: TRBJ2-5
abundance: .
v_gene: TRBV2

CDR3nt: TGTGCCAGCAGTTACTCGAATCTTGCGAACACTGAAGCTTTCTTT
CDR3aa: CASSYSNLANTEAFF
d_gene: .
j_gene: TRBJ1-1
abundance: .
v_gene: TRBV6-6

CDR3nt: TGTGCCAGAAGTCCCCTCAATAGCGGGGGCCTCTTTTCCTACAATGAGCAGTTCTTC
CDR3aa: CARSPLNSGGLFSYNEQFF
d_gene: TRBD2
j_gene: TRBJ2-1
abundance: .
v_gene: TRBV5-3

CDR3nt: TGTGCCACTGAGTCCCAGGGGGGAACCAGCCGAGCTGATCAGCCCCAGCATTTT
CDR3aa: CATESQGGTSRADQPQHF
d_gene: TRBD1
j_gene: TRBJ1-5
abundance: once
v_gene: TRBV19

CDR3nt: TGTGCCAGCAGCCCGGGCGGGGGGGCCTCTGGAAACACCATATATTTT
CDR3aa: CASSPGGGASGNTIYF
d_gene: .
j_gene: TRBJ1-3
abundance: .
v_gene: TRBV7-2

CDR3nt: TGCAGCGTTGAAGATGCACTATTTCAAGGGGGGCGCACCTTC
CDR3aa: CSVEDALFQGGRTF
d_gene: .
j_gene: TRBJ1-2
abundance: .
v_gene: TRBV29-1

CDR3nt: TGTGCCATCCAACCTCCTCCTACAGGGGGCACTGAAGCTTTCTTT
CDR3aa: CAIQPPPTGGTEAFF
d_gene: TRBD1
j_gene: TRBJ1-1
abundance: .
v_gene: TRBV28

CDR3nt: TGTGCCAGCAGCCAGACAGGGGCAAAACTGTTTTTT
CDR3aa: CASSQTGAKLFF
d_gene: TRBD1
j_gene: TRBJ1-4
abundance: .
v_gene: TRBV28

CDR3nt: TGCGCCAGCAGCCAAGGGGGGATGGGTTCGGGAGATACGCAGTATTTT
CDR3aa: CASSQGGMGSGDTQYF
d_gene: .
j_gene: TRBJ2-3
abundance: .
v_gene: TRBV4-3

CDR3nt: TGTGCCAGCAGCTTGACGAAGAGGAATGAGCAGTTCTTC
CDR3aa: CASSLTKRNEQFF
d_gene: .
j_gene: TRBJ2-1
abundance: .
v_gene: TRBV5-4

CDR3nt: TGCGCCAGCAGCCGACCAACAAATCCAGGAAAACACTCCTACAATGAGCAGTTCTTC
CDR3aa: CASSRPTNPGKHSYNEQFF
d_gene: .
j_gene: TRBJ2-1
abundance: .
v_gene: TRBV5-1

CDR3nt: TGTGCCAGCAGTTACAGCGGGGCCGAACTCTTC
CDR3aa: CASSYSGAELF
d_gene: TRBD2
j_gene: TRBJ2-1
abundance: .
v_gene: TRBV6-6

CDR3nt: TGCGCCAGCAGCTCCGGAAGGTGGTACGAGCAGTACTTC
CDR3aa: CASSSGRWYEQYF
d_gene: .
j_gene: TRBJ2-7
abundance: .
v_gene: TRBV4-3

CDR3nt: TGTGCCAGCAGCTTAGGTGGCGGCAATGAGCAGTTCTTC
CDR3aa: CASSLGGGNEQFF
d_gene: .
j_gene: TRBJ2-1
abundance: .
v_gene: TRBV11-3

CDR3nt: TGCGCCAGCAGCACCTCGGACAGGGAGGATACTGAAGCTTTCTTT
CDR3aa: CASSTSDREDTEAFF
d_gene: TRBD1
j_gene: TRBJ1-1
abundance: .
v_gene: TRBV5-1

CDR3nt: TGTGCCAGCAGTTTAGACCCAGGGGCCGGCTACACCTTC
CDR3aa: CASSLDPGAGYTF
d_gene: .
j_gene: TRBJ1-2
abundance: .
v_gene: TRBV28

CDR3nt: TGTGCCATCAGTGAGTCGACAAAAACTTTCTTT
CDR3aa: CAISESTKTFF
d_gene: .
j_gene: TRBJ1-1
abundance: few
v_gene: TRBV10-3

CDR3nt: TGTGCCAGCAGTGGGGGACAGGGCACCGGGGAGCTGTTTTTT
CDR3aa: CASSGGQGTGELFF
d_gene: TRBD1
j_gene: TRBJ2-2
abundance: few
v_gene: TRBV25-1

CDR3nt: TGTGCCACCTCGCCCCGGACGTTATTCTTC
CDR3aa: CATSPRTLFF
d_gene: .
j_gene: TRBJ2-1
abundance: .
v_gene: TRBV9

CDR3nt: TGTGCCAGCTCACCCTATCAGGGTGCCGGGGGCTACACCTTC
CDR3aa: CASSPYQGAGGYTF
d_gene: .
j_gene: TRBJ1-2
abundance: .
v_gene: TRBV18

CDR3nt: TGCAGTGCTGCTTATACTGAAGCTTTCTTT
CDR3aa: CSAAYTEAFF
d_gene: .
j_gene: TRBJ1-1
abundance: .
v_gene: TRBV20-1

CDR3nt: TGTGCCAGCAGCGTAGTGGGGGGCACAGATACGCAGTATTTT
CDR3aa: CASSVVGGTDTQYF
d_gene: .
j_gene: TRBJ2-3
abundance: .
v_gene: TRBV9

CDR3nt: TGTGCCAGCAGTTATGGGGGGTCTCAAGAGACCCAGTACTTC
CDR3aa: CASSYGGSQETQYF
d_gene: .
j_gene: TRBJ2-5
abundance: few
v_gene: TRBV11-1

CDR3nt: TGTGCCAGCAGACTAGCGGGGGCCGGGACAGATACGCAGTATTTT
CDR3aa: CASRLAGAGTDTQYF
d_gene: TRBD2
j_gene: TRBJ2-3
abundance: .
v_gene: TRBV6-5

CDR3nt: TGTGCCAGCAGCCCAAACACAGATACGCAGTATTTT
CDR3aa: CASSPNTDTQYF
d_gene: .
j_gene: TRBJ2-3
abundance: .
v_gene: TRBV7-9

CDR3nt: TGTGCCAGCAGCTTAGACTTGCGGGGGAGGGAAGAGACCCAGTACTTC
CDR3aa: CASSLDLRGREETQYF
d_gene: TRBD2
j_gene: TRBJ2-5
abundance: .
v_gene: TRBV7-9

CDR3nt: TGTGCCAGCGGCGTCGGCGGGGGGAGCTCCTACGAGCAGTACTTC
CDR3aa: CASGVGGGSSYEQYF
d_gene: TRBD2
j_gene: TRBJ2-7
abundance: .
v_gene: TRBV2

CDR3nt: TGTGCCAGCGCTCCGGGAGGGAATACATACGAGCAGTACTTC
CDR3aa: CASAPGGNTYEQYF
d_gene: TRBD2
j_gene: TRBJ2-7
abundance: .
v_gene: TRBV7-6

CDR3nt: TGCGCCAGCAGCCATGGTACCAACACCGGGGAGCTGTTTTTT
CDR3aa: CASSHGTNTGELFF
d_gene: .
j_gene: TRBJ2-2
abundance: .
v_gene: TRBV4-3

CDR3nt: TGTGCCAGCAGTGGCCAGGGGGGCCTCTCCAATCAGCCCCAGCATTTT
CDR3aa: CASSGQGGLSNQPQHF
d_gene: TRBD1
j_gene: TRBJ1-5
abundance: .
v_gene: TRBV6-1

CDR3nt: TGTGCCAGCAGTCCCCCTGGGGGGCTCTATGGCTACACCTTC
CDR3aa: CASSPPGGLYGYTF
d_gene: .
j_gene: TRBJ1-2
abundance: .
v_gene: TRBV28

CDR3nt: TGTGCCAGCAGTTCGTCCGGGACAGGAGGGGAGACCCAGTACTTC
CDR3aa: CASSSSGTGGETQYF
d_gene: TRBD1
j_gene: TRBJ2-5
abundance: .
v_gene: TRBV6-6

CDR3nt: TGTGCCAGCAGCACAGGCCACTCTGGAAACACCATATATTTT
CDR3aa: CASSTGHSGNTIYF
d_gene: .
j_gene: TRBJ1-3
abundance: few
v_gene: TRBV2

CDR3nt: TGCGCCAGCAGTCTATCGCAGTCTGACACCATATATTTT
CDR3aa: CASSLSQSDTIYF
d_gene: .
j_gene: TRBJ1-3
abundance: .
v_gene: TRBV23-1

CDR3nt: TGTGCCAGCAGCTTTGGAGGGAATTGGGCAAGAAACACTGAAGCTTTCTTT
CDR3aa: CASSFGGNWARNTEAFF
d_gene: .
j_gene: TRBJ1-1
abundance: .
v_gene: TRBV5-6

CDR3nt: TGTGCCAGCAGTGAAGACCCGACAGGGCGGTATGGCTACACCTTC
CDR3aa: CASSEDPTGRYGYTF
d_gene: TRBD1
j_gene: TRBJ1-2
abundance: .
v_gene: TRBV6-1

CDR3nt: TGTGCCACCTGGGGCGGGGACTACACCTTC
CDR3aa: CATWGGDYTF
d_gene: .
j_gene: TRBJ1-2
abundance: .
v_gene: TRBV19

CDR3nt: TGTGCCAGCAGCATGGACATGGGGGGAAACACCATATATTTT
CDR3aa: CASSMDMGGNTIYF
d_gene: .
j_gene: TRBJ1-3
abundance: .
v_gene: TRBV5-4

CDR3nt: TGTGCCAGCAGCTTAGCCGGAGCGGGGGGGCCGGACGAGCAGTACTTC
CDR3aa: CASSLAGAGGPDEQYF
d_gene: TRBD2
j_gene: TRBJ2-7
abundance: once
v_gene: TRBV11-2

CDR3nt: TGTGCCAGTAGTCCCGGGACAGGGAACTATGGCTACACCTTC
CDR3aa: CASSPGTGNYGYTF
d_gene: TRBD1
j_gene: TRBJ1-2
abundance: once
v_gene: TRBV19

CDR3nt: TGCGCCAGCAGCCAAGAGGTGGCGGGGGGGAGCACCGGGGAGCTGTTTTTT
CDR3aa: CASSQEVAGGSTGELFF
d_gene: TRBD2
j_gene: TRBJ2-2
abundance: .
v_gene: TRBV4-3

CDR3nt: TGTGCCAGCAGTGAATGGGACCGATCAGGGCCGGACGGCACAGATACGCAGTATTTT
CDR3aa: CASSEWDRSGPDGTDTQYF
d_gene: .
j_gene: TRBJ2-3
abundance: .
v_gene: TRBV2

CDR3nt: TGTGCCAGCAGCTTAGCCTTTTACAATGAGCAGTTCTTC
CDR3aa: CASSLAFYNEQFF
d_gene: .
j_gene: TRBJ2-1
abundance: .
v_gene: TRBV7-8

CDR3nt: TGTGCCAACAGAGATAGCGGGGGGGAAAACAATGAGCAGTTCTTC
CDR3aa: CANRDSGGENNEQFF
d_gene: TRBD2
j_gene: TRBJ2-1
abundance: .
v_gene: TRBV10-3

CDR3nt: TGTGCAAGTCGCTTAGCCTTCGCGGGGCAATATAATGAAAAACTGTTTTTT
CDR3aa: CASRLAFAGQYNEKLFF
d_gene: .
j_gene: TRBJ1-4
abundance: once
v_gene: TRBV12-2

CDR3nt: TGCGCCAGCAGTCCCCAACTGGGGGGGGACACCGGGGAGCTGTTTTTT
CDR3aa: CASSPQLGGDTGELFF
d_gene: TRBD2
j_gene: TRBJ2-2
abundance: .
v_gene: TRBV4-1

CDR3nt: TGTGCCAGCAGCGCCTTTGTTGAGGGGGCCGCCGGGGAGCTGTTTTTT
CDR3aa: CASSAFVEGAAGELFF
d_gene: TRBD1
j_gene: TRBJ2-2
abundance: .
v_gene: TRBV7-9

CDR3nt: TGTGCCAGCAGCCCCGACAGCGGGTCCTACAATGAGCAGTTCTTC
CDR3aa: CASSPDSGSYNEQFF
d_gene: .
j_gene: TRBJ2-1
abundance: once
v_gene: TRBV5-4

CDR3nt: TGTGCCTGGGAAACTCCCGGGGCAATGGAGACCCAGTACTTC
CDR3aa: CAWETPGAMETQYF
d_gene: .
j_gene: TRBJ2-5
abundance: few
v_gene: TRBV30

CDR3nt: TGTGCCAGCAGCCAAGTTGGACACCTGAACACCGGGGAGCTGTTTTTT
CDR3aa: CASSQVGHLNTGELFF
d_gene: .
j_gene: TRBJ2-2
abundance: .
v_gene: TRBV14

CDR3nt: TGTGCCAGCAATCAGGGATCCGCCGTCTATGGCTACACCTTC
CDR3aa: CASNQGSAVYGYTF
d_gene: .
j_gene: TRBJ1-2
abundance: .
v_gene: TRBV28

CDR3nt: TGTGCCAGCAGCCTAACGAACGAGGGAACTTATGGCTACACCTTC
CDR3aa: CASSLTNEGTYGYTF
d_gene: .
j_gene: TRBJ1-2
abundance: once
v_gene: TRBV7-9

CDR3nt: TGTGCCAGCAGCTCCTTACCGGGGGGGCGCCAGTTCTTC
CDR3aa: CASSSLPGGRQFF
d_gene: TRBD2
j_gene: TRBJ2-1
abundance: .
v_gene: TRBV7-2

CDR3nt: TGCGCCAGCAGTGATCGGCAGGGGGGGACTGAAGCTTTCTTT
CDR3aa: CASSDRQGGTEAFF
d_gene: TRBD1
j_gene: TRBJ1-1
abundance: .
v_gene: TRBV10-1

CDR3nt: TGCAGCGTTGAAGTGTGGGGGGCAGCTTTCTTT
CDR3aa: CSVEVWGAAFF
d_gene: .
j_gene: TRBJ1-1
abundance: .
v_gene: TRBV29-1

CDR3nt: TGTGCCAGCAGCCCGAGGGGACTAGCGGGGGGGCCAGGATCCTACGAGCAGTACTTC
CDR3aa: CASSPRGLAGGPGSYEQYF
d_gene: TRBD2
j_gene: TRBJ2-7
abundance: .
v_gene: TRBV13